Each of the 25 T cell receptor beta chains below was sequenced from the same sample in a study of breast tumors, draining lymph nodes, adjacent tissues. Via MiXCR, TCRdb re-called the multiplex PCR reads, giving one row per CDR3 protein. The sample lists more than 200,000 distinct CDR3 sequences, 32% occurring once. Samples came from axillary lymph nodes draining the breast cancer. The sample taken for sequencing was axillary lymph node tissue. These TCRs come from a female donor with breast cancer. Some clones in this sample may be carry-over from other donors' samples.

The chain is built from TRBV29-1 and TRBJ2-1; D unresolved. Germline lookup yields CDR1 SQVTM and CDR2 ANQGSEA. V was cut by 3 bases and J by 6 bases, with 12 bases left in between. The CDR3 runs 13 residues. CDR3 loop: CSVEEQLLNEQFF. The CDR3 region has the DNA TGCAGCGTTGAGGAGCAGCTTCTCAATGAGCAGTTCTTC.

V and J are TRBV7-8 and TRBJ1-2; tentatively, D is TRBD1 (5 bases). The germline V gene has CDR1 SGHVS and CDR2 FQNEAQ. V was cut by 1 base and J by 4 bases, with 16 bases left in between. The CDR3 runs 16 residues. The CDR3 is CASSLEAGNDGYGYTF. The CDR3 coding sequence is TGTGCCAGCAGCTTAGAGGCAGGGAATGACGGCTATGGCTACACCTTC. Full variable domain (rest looked up from reference TRBV7-8 and TRBJ1-2): GAGVSQSPRYKVAKRGQDVALRCDPISGHVSLFWYQQALGQGPEFLTYFQNEAQLDKSGLPSDRFFAERPEGSVSTLKIQRTQQEDSAVYLCASSLEAGNDGYGYTFGSGTRLTVV.

Of note for this clonotype: This may be a read error: a much more frequent sequence differs by one nucleotide. V gene TRBV6-1 combines with J gene TRBJ2-1; D is perhaps TRBD1 (5 bases). CDR1 and CDR2 from the germline V gene are MNHNS and SASEGT. Trimming shortened V by 4 bases and J by 9 bases, and 13 bases separated the two germline ends. The CDR3 consists of 13 residues. This CDR3 is CASSGQGLSEQFF. DNA of the CDR3: TGTGCCAGCAGTGGTCAGGGATTAAGTGAGCAGTTCTTC.

In this sample, this clonotype turned up many times. V and J are TRBV7-2 and TRBJ1-5; weak D call: TRBD1 (5 bases). Germline CDR1 and CDR2: SGHTA and FQGNSA. The CDR3 has 15 residues. The ends were cut back, 3 bases at V and 6 bases at J, with 15 bases in the middle. The CDR3 loop reads CASSFDGGIFQPQHF. The CDR3, as DNA: TGTGCCAGCAGCTTCGATGGGGGGATCTTTCAGCCCCAGCATTTT. Full variable domain (remainder filled in from reference TRBV7-2 and TRBJ1-5): GAGVSQSPSNKVTEKGKDVELRCDPISGHTALYWYRQSLGQGLEFLIYFQGNSAPDKSGLPSDRFSAERTGGSVSTLTIQRTQQEDSAVYLCASSFDGGIFQPQHFGDGTRLSIL.

The V and J genes are TRBV5-1 and TRBJ1-3, with D tentatively TRBD1 (5 bases). The ends were cut back, 1 base at V and 0 bases at J, with 11 bases in the middle. Germline CDR1 is SGHRS and CDR2 is YFSETQ. The CDR3 has 16 residues. The CDR3 here is CASSLSGGGSGNTIYF. CDR3 nucleotides: TGCGCCAGCAGCTTGTCCGGTGGGGGCTCTGGAAACACCATATATTTT.

This clonotype was counted many times. J is TRBJ2-3 and V is TRBV30; 10 nucleotides agree with TRBD2. CDR3 length: 14 residues. The V segment lost 2 bases and the J segment 5 bases; nucleotides outside the gene matches: 4. Germline CDR1 is GTSNPN and CDR2 is SVGIG (reference sequence). The chain's CDR3 is CAWSLAGEIDTQYF. CDR3 nucleotides: TGTGCCTGGAGTCTAGCGGGAGAGATAGATACGCAGTATTTT.

This chain links TRBV20-1 with TRBJ2-5; the D gene is possibly TRBD2 (6 bases). CDR1 DFQATT and CDR2 SNEGSKA come from the germline V gene (reference sequence). Trimming shortened V by 6 bases and J by 5 bases, and 22 bases separated the two germline ends. The CDR3 is made up of 15 amino acids. The CDR3 is CSAPPGGVDLETQYF. CDR3 coding DNA: TGCAGTGCCCCTCCCGGCGGGGTGGATTTGGAGACCCAGTACTTC.

As for this clonotype: A much larger clone sits a single nucleotide away, making a read error possible. The V gene is TRBV30, the J gene TRBJ2-5; possibly TRBD2 for D (5 bases). Germline values: CDR1 GTSNPN, CDR2 SVGIG (reference sequence). The CDR3 totals 13 residues. The CDR3 nucleotides are TGTGCCCGGAGTGTACGAGGGCAAGAGACCCAGTACTTC. Translation: CARSVRGQETQYF.

This clonotype was observed many times. The chain is built from TRBV20-1 and TRBJ2-3; 9 nucleotides line up with TRBD2. V was clipped by 6 bases and J by 2 bases; unmatched bases: 6. CDR1 DFQATT and CDR2 SNEGSKA come from the germline V gene (reference sequence). The CDR3 contains 14 residues. CDR3 region: CSARLAGLTDTQYF. The DNA for the CDR3 is TGCAGTGCCCGCCTAGCGGGACTCACAGATACGCAGTATTTT.

The gene calls are TRBV7-2 and TRBJ2-6; 11 nucleotides match TRBD2. Losses at the gene ends were 4 bases for V and 1 base for J; bases not matched to a gene: 12. The CDR3 runs 20 residues. Per the germline V gene, CDR1 is SGHTA and CDR2 is FQGNSA. CDR3 loop: CASSSTSGTRLRSGANVLTF. CDR3 coding DNA: TGTGCCAGCAGCTCGACTAGCGGGACACGTCTAAGGTCTGGGGCCAACGTCCTGACTTTC.

The chain links TRBV19 to TRBJ2-5; D is uncertain. This CDR3 has 14 amino acids. Trimming took off 1 base at V and 3 bases at J, with 9 bases between the two ends. Germline CDR1 and CDR2: LNHDA and SQIVND (reference sequence). The CDR3 loop is CASSIAGLEETQYF. CDR3 nucleotides: TGTGCCAGTAGTATAGCCGGGCTGGAAGAGACCCAGTACTTC. Full variable domain (outside the CDR3, taken from reference TRBV19 and TRBJ2-5): DGGITQSPKYLFRKEGQNVTLSCEQNLNHDAMYWYRQDPGQGLRLIYYSQIVNDFQKGDIAEGYSVSREKKESFPLTVTSAQKNPTAFYLCASSIAGLEETQYFGPGTRLLVL.

This clonotype was recorded a few times. A much larger clone is a single base away; this may be a read error. The gene calls are TRBV5-4 and TRBJ2-5; 7 bases are shared with TRBD2. V lost 4 bases and J lost 4; bases outside the gene matches: 16. Germline CDR1 and CDR2: SGHNT and YYREEE (reference sequence). This CDR3 contains 17 residues. CDR3 coding DNA: TGTGCCAGCAGCGGGAGGGCGACCGGGAGGATTGGAGAGACCCAGTACTTC. Its translation: CASSGRATGRIGETQYF.

As to this clonotype: This sequence may be a read error, since a much larger clone differs from it by one base. The CDR3 DNA reads as TGTGCCAGCAGAGCAACAGGGGGTCACGGGCAGTACTTC. It specifies CASRATGGHGQYF. V is TRBV6-2 or TRBV6-3 and J is TRBJ2-7; 8 bases map to TRBD1. CDR3 length: 13 amino acids. After removal of 6 bases from V and 9 bases from J, the junction contained 10 bases not matched to a gene. Per germline, CDR1 MNHEY and CDR2 SVGEGT.

At least ten counts were recorded for this clonotype. V usage is TRBV5-1 and J usage is TRBJ2-3; TRBD1 is a possible D gene (6 bases). Germline V gene lookup returns CDR1 SGHRS and CDR2 YFSETQ. Between the trimmed V and J ends, which lost 3 bases and 4 bases, there was a span of 18 bases. This CDR3 is 16 amino acids long. This CDR3 reads CASSSSAGAIADTQYF. CDR3 bases: TGCGCCAGCAGCTCCTCGGCAGGGGCGATCGCAGATACGCAGTATTTT.

There are many counts of this clonotype. This chain joins TRBV12-3 or TRBV12-4 and TRBJ2-4, with D perhaps given as TRBD1 or TRBD2 (5 bases each). The CDR3 consists of 14 residues. V lost 7 bases to trimming and J lost 0 bases, with 10 bases between them. The CDR3 DNA sequence: TGTGCCAGCACCTCCGGGACAGCCAAAAACATTCAGTACTTC. Translating gives CASTSGTAKNIQYF.

This clonotype was seen repeatedly, ten times or more. The rearrangement links TRBV20-1 to TRBJ1-2; TRBD1 matches at 7 bases. The CDR3 is made up of 14 amino acids. CDR1 is DFQATT, CDR2 SNEGSKA, per germline (reference sequence). V lost 5 bases to trimming and J lost 2 bases; unmatched junction nucleotides: 8. CDR3: CSAPKPGQNYGYTF. In nucleotides, the CDR3 is TGCAGTGCTCCAAAACCGGGACAGAACTATGGCTACACCTTC.

This clonotype was picked up many times. The J gene is TRBJ2-3, the V gene TRBV2; 12 bases align to TRBD2. CDR1 and CDR2 from the germline V gene are SNHLY and FYNNEI. J gave up 6 bases and V 8 bases, and 12 bases lay outside the gene matches. The CDR3 runs 16 residues. This chain's CDR3 is CASGTAGLAGGDTQYF. For the CDR3, the DNA is TGTGCCAGCGGTACTGCGGGGCTAGCGGGAGGGGATACGCAGTATTTT.

In the case of this clonotype: A read error may produce the germline difference seen at one junction end. The chain links TRBV11-1 to TRBJ2-7, with TRBD1 identical over 7 bases. The CDR3 has 13 amino acids. CDR1 is SGHAT, CDR2 FQDESV, per germline (reference sequence). The CDR3 DNA reads TGTGCCAGCCGCCGGGACAGAACCTACGGGCAGTACTTC. Protein sequence: CASRRDRTYGQYF. Variable domain in full (rest from reference TRBV11-1 and TRBJ2-7): EAEVAQSPRYKITEKSQAVAFWCDPISGHATLYWYRQILGQGPELLVQFQDESVVDDSQLPKDRFSAERLKGVDSTLKIQPAELGDSAMYLCASRRDRTYGQYFGPGTRLTVT.

In its sample, this clonotype was seen once. The chain carries TRBV5-6 and TRBJ2-5; either TRBD1 or TRBD2 may supply D (5 bases each). Germline CDR1 SGHDT, CDR2 YYEEEE. V gave up 4 bases and J gave up 9 bases, with 16 bases separating them. The CDR3 has 13 amino acids. The CDR3 loop is CASSVGANQPQYF. Written as DNA, the CDR3 is TGTGCCAGCAGCGTCGGGGCCAATCAGCCCCAGTACTTC. The full variable domain, in which reference TRBV5-6 and TRBJ2-5 provide the parts outside the CDR3, is DAGVTQSPTHLIKTRGQQVTLRCSPKSGHDTVSWYQQALGQGPQFIFQYYEEEERQRGNFPDRFSGHQFPNYSSELNVNALLLGDSALYLCASSVGANQPQYFGPGTRLLVL.

Only a few counts were recorded for this clonotype. The CDR3 sequence is CASSGEAGVRNEQFF. In DNA form, the CDR3 reads TGTGCCAGCAGTGGGGAAGCGGGGGTGAGGAATGAGCAGTTCTTC. This chain connects TRBV2 to TRBJ2-1, with TRBD2 matching over 8 bases. CDR3 length equals 15 residues. CDR1 is SNHLY and CDR2 is FYNNEI in the germline V gene. Losses at the gene ends were 4 bases for V and 7 bases for J; bases not matched to a gene: 9.

About this clonotype: One end of the junction fails to match germline, which may point to a read error. The rearrangement uses TRBV3-1 and TRBJ2-1; 8 nucleotides agree with TRBD1. Germline CDR1 is LGHDT and CDR2 is YNNKEL (reference sequence). This CDR3 is 16 amino acids long. Here the CDR3 reads CASSARGPITYNEQFF. The CDR3, as DNA: TGCGCCAGCAGCGCCAGGGGGCCAATAACCTACAATGAGCAGTTCTTC.

The table lists this clonotype with many counts. The J gene is TRBJ2-5, the V gene TRBV13; no clear D gene. Germline CDR1 reads PRHDT; CDR2 reads FYEKMQ (reference sequence). The V gene lost 7 bases and the J gene lost 4 bases, with 13 bases spanning the gap. This CDR3 has 13 amino acids. The chain's CDR3 is CASTYTPGETQYF. Here the CDR3 DNA reads TGTGCCAGCACCTACACTCCGGGAGAGACCCAGTACTTC.

The table lists this clonotype with many counts. This rearrangement joins TRBV6-6 to TRBJ1-5, with D possibly TRBD1 on 6 matching bases. This CDR3 spans 14 amino acids. V was clipped by 4 bases and J by 5 bases, with 12 bases between them. The germline CDR1 and CDR2 sequences are MNHNY and SVGAGI (reference sequence). The CDR3 loop reads CASSSYRDHQPQHF. DNA of the CDR3: TGTGCCAGCAGTTCCTACAGGGACCATCAGCCCCAGCATTTT.

This clonotype was recorded many times. The chain has TRBV7-6 and TRBJ1-1; 8 nucleotides align to TRBD1. V gave up 5 bases and J gave up 9 bases; unmatched junction bases: 5. Germline V CDR1 and CDR2: SGHVS, FNYEAQ. The CDR3 has 12 amino acids. The CDR3 sequence: CASSGTGVKAFF. CDR3 DNA sequence: TGTGCCAGCAGCGGGACAGGAGTAAAAGCTTTCTTT.

Concerning this clonotype itself: This clone may be a read error of a much larger clone one base away. The rearrangement uses TRBV7-2 and TRBJ2-7; D possibly corresponds to TRBD1 (5 bases). CDR1 and CDR2 (germline): SGHTA, FQGNSA. The CDR3 sequence is 13 residues long. CDR3 sequence reads: CAGSLGRNYEQYF. CDR3 DNA sequence: TGTGCCGGCAGCTTGGGGCGGAACTACGAGCAGTACTTC.